This T cell receptor beta chain derives from a study of T cells in Graves' hyperthyroidism and ophthalmopathy. General study points: Most clonotypes that expanded in the thyroid above 0.001 also showed up in blood. A model of 13 V-J features distinguished ophthalmopathy from stable hyperthyroidism.

Graves' hyperthyroidism was deemed stable given no ophthalmopathy progression within 18 months. Fresh peripheral blood, 8 to 10 ml of it, supplied the PBMCs. This clonotype was detected a few times. Antigen: not known. What was amplified from RNA transcripts were TCR beta CDR3 regions. HTBI primers drove first-round RT-PCR of the TCR CDR3. TCRdb re-analysed the multiplex PCR reads in MiXCR, keeping a single row per CDR3 protein. There are more than 300,000 distinct CDR3 sequences in the sample; less than 15% occur only once, and around 9.2% lies in the top ten. The TCR was taken from a woman between 18 and 30 years old with Graves' hyperthyroidism. The sample comprised blood.

CDR3 coding DNA: TGCAGTGCTAGCGGCCACCTGCGCGAAGGCAAAAACATTCAGTACTTC. It translates to CSASGHLREGKNIQYF. This sequence joins TRBV20-1 and TRBJ2-4; the D is unclear. V lost 3 bases and J lost 3, with 18 bases in between. CDR3 length: 16 amino acids. Germline V gene data show CDR1 as DFQATT and CDR2 as SNEGSKA (reference sequence).